This TCR beta chain comes out of a study of liver allograft versus peripheral blood T cells. Study overall: Transplanted livers held T cell receptor repertoires, and these were compared with repertoires in recipients' peripheral blood. The study's findings and limits: Within liver allografts, T cell receptor repertoires were reportedly different from those in peripheral blood.

V lost 5 bases and J lost 6, with 13 bases in between. The CDR3 loop spans 14 amino acids. Germline V gene sequence: CDR1 SGHTA, CDR2 FQGTGA. The sample holds a few counts of this clonotype. Its antigen is unknown. MiXCR, applied by TCRdb to the reads, yields one record per CDR3 protein. Of about 8,400 distinct CDR3 sequences listed, more than 15% are singletons. The sequence was collected from a human patient who had a liver transplant. Some T cells may be supplied by the graft donor. V usage is TRBV7-3 and J usage is TRBJ2-2; D not resolved. The CDR3 sequence is CASSLHPGPGELFF. Here the CDR3 DNA reads TGTGCCAGCAGCCTCCACCCGGGCCCCGGGGAGCTGTTTTTT.